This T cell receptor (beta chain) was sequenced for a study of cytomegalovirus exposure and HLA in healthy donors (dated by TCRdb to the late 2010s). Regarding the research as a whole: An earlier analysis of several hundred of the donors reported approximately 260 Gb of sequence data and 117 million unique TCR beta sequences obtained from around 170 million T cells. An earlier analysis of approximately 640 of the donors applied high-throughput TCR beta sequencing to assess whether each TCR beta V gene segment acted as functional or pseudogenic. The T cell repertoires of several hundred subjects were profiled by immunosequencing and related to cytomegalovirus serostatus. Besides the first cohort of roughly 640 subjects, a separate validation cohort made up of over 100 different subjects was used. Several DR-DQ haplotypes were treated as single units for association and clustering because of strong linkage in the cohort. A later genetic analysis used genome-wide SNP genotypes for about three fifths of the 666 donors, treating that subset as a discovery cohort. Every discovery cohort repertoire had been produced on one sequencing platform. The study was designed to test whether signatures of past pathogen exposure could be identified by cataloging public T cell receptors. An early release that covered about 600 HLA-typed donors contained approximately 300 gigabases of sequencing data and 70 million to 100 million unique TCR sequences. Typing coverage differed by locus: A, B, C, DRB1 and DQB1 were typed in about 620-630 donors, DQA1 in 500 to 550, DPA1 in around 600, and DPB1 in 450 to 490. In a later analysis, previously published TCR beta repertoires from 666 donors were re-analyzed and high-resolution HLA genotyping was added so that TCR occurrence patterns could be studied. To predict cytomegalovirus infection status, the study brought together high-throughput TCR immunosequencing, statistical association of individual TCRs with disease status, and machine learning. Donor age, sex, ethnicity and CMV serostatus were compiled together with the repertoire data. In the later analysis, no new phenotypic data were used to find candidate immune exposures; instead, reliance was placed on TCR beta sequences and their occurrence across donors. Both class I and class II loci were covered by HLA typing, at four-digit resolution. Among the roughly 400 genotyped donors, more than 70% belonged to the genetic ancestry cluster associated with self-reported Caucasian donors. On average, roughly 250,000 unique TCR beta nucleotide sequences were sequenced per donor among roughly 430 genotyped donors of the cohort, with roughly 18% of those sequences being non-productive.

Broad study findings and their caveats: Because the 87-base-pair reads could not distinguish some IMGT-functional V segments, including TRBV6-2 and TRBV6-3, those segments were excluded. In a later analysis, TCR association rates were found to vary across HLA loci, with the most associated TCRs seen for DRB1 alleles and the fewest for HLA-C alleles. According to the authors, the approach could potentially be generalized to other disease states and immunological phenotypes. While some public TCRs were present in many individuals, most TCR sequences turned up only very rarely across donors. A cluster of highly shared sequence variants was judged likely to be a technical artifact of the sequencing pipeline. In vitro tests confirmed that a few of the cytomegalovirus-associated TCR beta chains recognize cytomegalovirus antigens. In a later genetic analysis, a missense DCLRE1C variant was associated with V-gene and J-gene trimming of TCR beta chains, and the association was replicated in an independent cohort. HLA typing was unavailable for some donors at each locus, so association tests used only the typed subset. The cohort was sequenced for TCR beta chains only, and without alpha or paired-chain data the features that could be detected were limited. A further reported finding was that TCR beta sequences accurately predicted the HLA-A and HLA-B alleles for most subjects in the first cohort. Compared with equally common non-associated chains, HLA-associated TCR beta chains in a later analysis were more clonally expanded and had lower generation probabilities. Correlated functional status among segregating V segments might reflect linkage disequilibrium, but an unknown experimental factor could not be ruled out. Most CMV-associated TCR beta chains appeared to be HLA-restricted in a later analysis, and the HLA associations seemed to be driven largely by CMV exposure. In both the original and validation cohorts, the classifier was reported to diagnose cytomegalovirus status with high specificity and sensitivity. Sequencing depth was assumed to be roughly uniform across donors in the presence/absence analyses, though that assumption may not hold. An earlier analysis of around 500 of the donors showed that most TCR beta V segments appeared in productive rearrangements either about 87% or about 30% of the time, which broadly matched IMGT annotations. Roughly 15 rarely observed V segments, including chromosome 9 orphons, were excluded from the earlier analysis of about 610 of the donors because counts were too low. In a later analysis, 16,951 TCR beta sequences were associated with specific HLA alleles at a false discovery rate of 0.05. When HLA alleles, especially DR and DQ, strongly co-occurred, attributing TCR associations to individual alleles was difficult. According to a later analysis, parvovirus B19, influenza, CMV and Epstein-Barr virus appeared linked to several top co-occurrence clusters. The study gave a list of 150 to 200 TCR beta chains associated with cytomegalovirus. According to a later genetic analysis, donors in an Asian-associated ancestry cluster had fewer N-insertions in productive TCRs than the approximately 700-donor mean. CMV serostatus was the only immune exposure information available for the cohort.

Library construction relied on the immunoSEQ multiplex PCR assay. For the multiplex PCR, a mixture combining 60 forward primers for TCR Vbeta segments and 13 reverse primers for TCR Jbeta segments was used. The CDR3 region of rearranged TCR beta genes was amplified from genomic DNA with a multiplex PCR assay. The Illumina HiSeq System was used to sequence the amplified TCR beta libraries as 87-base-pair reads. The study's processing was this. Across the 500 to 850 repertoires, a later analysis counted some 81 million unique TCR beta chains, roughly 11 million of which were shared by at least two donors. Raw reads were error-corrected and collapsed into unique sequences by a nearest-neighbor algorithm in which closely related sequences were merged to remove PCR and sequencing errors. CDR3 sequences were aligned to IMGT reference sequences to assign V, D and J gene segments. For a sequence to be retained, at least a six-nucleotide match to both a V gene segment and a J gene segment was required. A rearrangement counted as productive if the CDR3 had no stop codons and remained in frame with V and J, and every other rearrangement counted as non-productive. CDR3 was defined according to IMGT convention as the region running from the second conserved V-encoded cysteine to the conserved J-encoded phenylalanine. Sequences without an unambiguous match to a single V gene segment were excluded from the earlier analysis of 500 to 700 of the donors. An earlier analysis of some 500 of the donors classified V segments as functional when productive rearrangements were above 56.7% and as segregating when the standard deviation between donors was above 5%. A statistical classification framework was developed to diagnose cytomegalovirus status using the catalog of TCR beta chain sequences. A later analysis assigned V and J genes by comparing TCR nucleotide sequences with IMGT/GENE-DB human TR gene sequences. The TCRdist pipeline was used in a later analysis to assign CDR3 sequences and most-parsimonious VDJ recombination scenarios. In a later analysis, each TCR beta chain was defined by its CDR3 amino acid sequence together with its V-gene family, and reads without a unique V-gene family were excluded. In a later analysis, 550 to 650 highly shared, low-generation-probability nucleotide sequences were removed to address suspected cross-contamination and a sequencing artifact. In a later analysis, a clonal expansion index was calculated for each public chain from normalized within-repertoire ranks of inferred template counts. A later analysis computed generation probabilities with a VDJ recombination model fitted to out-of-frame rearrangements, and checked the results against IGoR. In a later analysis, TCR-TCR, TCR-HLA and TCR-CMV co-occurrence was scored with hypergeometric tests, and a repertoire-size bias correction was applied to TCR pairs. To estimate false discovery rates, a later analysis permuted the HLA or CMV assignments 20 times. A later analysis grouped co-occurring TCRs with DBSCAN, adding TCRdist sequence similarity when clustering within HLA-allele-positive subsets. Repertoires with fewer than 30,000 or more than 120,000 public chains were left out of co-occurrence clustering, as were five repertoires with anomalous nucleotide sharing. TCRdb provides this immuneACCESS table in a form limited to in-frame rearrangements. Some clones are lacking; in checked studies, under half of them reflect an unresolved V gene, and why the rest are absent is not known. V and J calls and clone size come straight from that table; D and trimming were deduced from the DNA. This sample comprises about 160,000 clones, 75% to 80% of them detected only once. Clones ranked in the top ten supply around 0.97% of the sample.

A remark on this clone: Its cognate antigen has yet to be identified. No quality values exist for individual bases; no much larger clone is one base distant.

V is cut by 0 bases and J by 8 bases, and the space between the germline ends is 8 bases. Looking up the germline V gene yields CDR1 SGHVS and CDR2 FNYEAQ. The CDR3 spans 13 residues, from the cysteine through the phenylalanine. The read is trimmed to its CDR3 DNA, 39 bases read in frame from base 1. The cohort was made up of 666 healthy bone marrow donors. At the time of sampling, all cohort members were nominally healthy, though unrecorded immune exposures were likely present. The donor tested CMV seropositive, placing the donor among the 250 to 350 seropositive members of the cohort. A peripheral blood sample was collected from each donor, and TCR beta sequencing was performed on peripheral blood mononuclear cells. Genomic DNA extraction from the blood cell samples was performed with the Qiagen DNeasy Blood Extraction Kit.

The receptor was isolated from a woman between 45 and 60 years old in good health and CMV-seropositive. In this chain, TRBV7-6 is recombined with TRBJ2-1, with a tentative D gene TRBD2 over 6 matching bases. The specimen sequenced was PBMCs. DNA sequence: TGTGCCAGCAGCTTAGCGGGAGGCGATGAGCAGTTCTTC. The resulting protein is CASSLAGGDEQFF.